There are many counts of the clone carrying this TCR beta chain. Its specificity is not known. The data stem from a study of glioma-infiltrating T cells. General study results and limits: Tissue and blood shared very few CDR3 sequences. Tissue-blood divergence was below expectation in non-neoplastic patients, above in gliomas.

Using RNA template, CDR3s of TCR alpha and beta were amplified with iRepertoire arm-PCR. Tissue mRNA or PBMC total RNA, roughly 85-450 ng, went into one-step reverse transcription and amplification. TCRdb re-derived calls from the multiplex PCR reads in MiXCR, one entry per CDR3 protein. The sample includes roughly 200,000 distinct CDR3 sequences, 25% to 35% of them seen just once. V was shortened by 6 bases and J by 5 bases, with 17 bases between the two germline ends. The CDR3 runs to 15 residues. Germline CDR1 reads SGHTA; CDR2 reads FQGNSA. Material for sequencing was glioma tissue, nonneoplastic brain tissue, or PBMCs (not recorded which). The sequence derives from a human donor with low-grade glioma or glioblastoma, undergoing nonglioma brain surgery, or in good health (not recorded which). The rearrangement joins TRBV7-2 to TRBJ1-5; D perhaps matches TRBD1 (6 bases). In DNA form, the CDR3 reads TGTGCCAGCAGTCAGGGGCCAGGAAGGGATCAGCCCCAGCATTTT. This sequence encodes CASSQGPGRDQPQHF. The full variable domain, completed using reference TRBV7-2 and TRBJ1-5, is GAGVSQSPSNKVTEKGKDVELRCDPISGHTALYWYRQSLGQGLEFLIYFQGNSAPDKSGLPSDRFSAERTGGSVSTLTIQRTQQEDSAVYLCASSQGPGRDQPQHFGDGTRLSIL.